The T cell receptor beta chain under discussion was sequenced for a study of spatial heterogeneity in lung cancer. The overall study: Detected sequences consistently included more beta-chain ones than alpha-chain ones. Within raw reads, each unique TCR and UMI combination appeared on average more than ten times.

In the case of this clonotype: The DNA is left out, because the CDR3 cannot be placed on it with certainty; the CDR3 is given as TCRdb lists it.

Stated time point: sample taken at primary tumor resection. The authors sequenced whole RNA from tumor, nontumor lung or frozen PBMC without sorting. A unique molecular identifier was attached to every TCR cDNA molecule. TCRdb re-called the 5' RACE reads through MiXCR, storing one row per CDR3 protein. The sample records fewer than 9,500 distinct CDR3 sequences, 9.7% being singletons. Germline V gives CDR1 SGHTA, CDR2 FQGNSA. The CDR3 extends over 18 residues, inclusive of both ends. The sequence was obtained from a male donor with early-stage non-small cell lung cancer. Sequencing was performed on normal lung tissue next to the tumor, taken at surgery. The genes are TRBV7-2 and TRBJ2-7; TRBD2, the table's D call, was not compared with the DNA. This CDR3 is CASSFYICSAASSYEQYF.